This T cell receptor beta chain is drawn from a study of vaccination and CD4 T cells after COVID-19. Stated time point: late sampling 161 to 241 days after vaccination in a few convalescent patients. Described treatment: roughly ten-day PBMC culture with coronavirus spike peptide pools or control peptides (ViraFEST assay). With regard to this clonotype: As yet, its antigen is unknown.

Sequence data for DNA of cultured CD4+ T cells were generated by the Oncomine TCR Beta short-read assay. TCRdb independently ran MiXCR on the PCR reads; one entry per CDR3 protein. In the table there are fewer than 30,000 distinct CDR3 sequences, 35% to 40% of which are singletons. The CDR3 contains 18 residues. CDR1 SGHAT and CDR2 FQNNGV come from the germline V gene. V was pared by 7 bases and J by 8 bases, with 23 bases of the junction left unmatched. This receptor was identified in a human donor who had recovered from COVID-19. Specimen: CD4+ T cells from blood, cultured in vitro, collected about 7 months after SARS-CoV-2 vaccination. The V and J genes are TRBV11-2 and TRBJ2-1; TRBD1 agrees at 7 bases. In DNA, the CDR3 is TGTGCCAGCACCAAGAGGTGGGCAGGGGGAGCCAGGGGCGATGAGCAGTTCTTC. It specifies CASTKRWAGGARGDEQFF.